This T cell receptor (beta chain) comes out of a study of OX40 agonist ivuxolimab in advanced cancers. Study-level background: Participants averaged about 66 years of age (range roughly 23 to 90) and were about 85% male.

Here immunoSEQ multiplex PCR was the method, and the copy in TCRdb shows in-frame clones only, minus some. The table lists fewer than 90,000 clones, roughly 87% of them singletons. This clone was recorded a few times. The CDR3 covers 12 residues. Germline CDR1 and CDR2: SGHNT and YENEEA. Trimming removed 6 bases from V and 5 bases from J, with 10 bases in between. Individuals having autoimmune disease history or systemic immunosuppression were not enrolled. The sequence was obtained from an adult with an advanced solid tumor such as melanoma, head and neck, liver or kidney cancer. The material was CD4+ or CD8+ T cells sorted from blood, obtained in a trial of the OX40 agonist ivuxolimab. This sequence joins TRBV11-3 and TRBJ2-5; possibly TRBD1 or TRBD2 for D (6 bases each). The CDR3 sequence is CASSFGGETQYF. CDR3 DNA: TGTGCCAGCAGTTTCGGGGGCGAGACCCAGTACTTC.